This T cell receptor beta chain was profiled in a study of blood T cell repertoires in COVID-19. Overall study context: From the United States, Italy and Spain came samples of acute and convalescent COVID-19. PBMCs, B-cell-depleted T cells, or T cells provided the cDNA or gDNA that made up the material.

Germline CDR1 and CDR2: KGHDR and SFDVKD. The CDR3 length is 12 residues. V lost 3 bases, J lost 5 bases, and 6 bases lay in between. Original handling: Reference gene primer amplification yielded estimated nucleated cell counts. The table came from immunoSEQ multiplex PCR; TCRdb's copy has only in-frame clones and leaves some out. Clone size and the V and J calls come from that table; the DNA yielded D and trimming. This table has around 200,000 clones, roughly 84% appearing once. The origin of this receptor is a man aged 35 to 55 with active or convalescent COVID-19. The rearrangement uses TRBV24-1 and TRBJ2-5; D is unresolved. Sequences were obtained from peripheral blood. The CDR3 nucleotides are TGTGCCACCAGTGATAGCTGGGAGACCCAGTACTTC. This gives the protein CATSDSWETQYF.